In this sample, the clone carrying this TCR beta chain turned up a few times. The target antigen is unknown. Germline CDR1 MNHEY, CDR2 SMNVEV (reference sequence). Between the trimmed V and J ends, which lost 3 bases and 6 bases, there was a span of 9 bases. The CDR3 extends over 12 amino acids. This sample was taken from a study of molecular identifiers for immune sequencing clone quantification. Libraries of naive CD8 T cells were made from approximately 22,000 to 940,000 sorted cells. They used 10%, 30% or 50% RNA. Study-wide findings and caveats: Barcode collisions between identical TCR molecules could shrink estimates of highly expanded clone sizes.

TCRdb independently ran MiXCR on the PCR reads; one entry per CDR3 protein. The sample includes 600,000 to 650,000 distinct CDR3 sequences, 15% to 20% of them seen just once. The sample taken for sequencing was naive CD8+ T cells from blood, with Jurkat cell RNA spiked in. Subset noted: FACS-sorted CD8+CD4-CCR7+CD45RA+ naive T cells. The chain has TRBV27 and TRBJ2-7; D is perhaps TRBD1 (5 bases). This receptor was taken from a human donor in good health. Some libraries in this study had Jurkat cell RNA spiked in. Here the CDR3 DNA reads TGTGCCAGCAGTTTTCCTGGGGCCGAGCAGTACTTC. Amino acid sequence: CASSFPGAEQYF.